This T cell receptor (beta chain) stems from a study of post-analysis software for immune sequencing data. For the study at large: There were relapsing-remitting, secondary progressive and progressive-relapsing multiple sclerosis among the disease courses included. Regarding the study as a whole: About five TRBV segments occurring more often in patients than controls included TRBV5-6, TRBV5-1 and TRBV20-1.

Unique molecular identifiers were built into the TCR beta cDNA libraries. From the PCR reads, TCRdb called clonotypes with MiXCR, one entry per CDR3 protein. This sample carries roughly 800,000 distinct CDR3 sequences, around 50% of them seen once, and the ten largest clones take approximately 4.4%. The CDR3 has 16 amino acids. The V gene lost 0 bases and the J gene lost 3 bases, with 16 bases spanning the gap. Germline V gene data show CDR1 as SGHRS and CDR2 as YFSETQ. As for this clonotype: Its antigen is currently unknown.

This sequence was found in a girl aged 5-17 years with multiple sclerosis. The sample was blood. The chain is built from TRBV5-1 and TRBJ2-7; D gene ambiguous. The CDR3 sequence: CASSLDQRQTIYEQYF. The CDR3 coding sequence is TGCGCCAGCAGCTTGGATCAAAGGCAGACAATCTACGAGCAGTACTTC.